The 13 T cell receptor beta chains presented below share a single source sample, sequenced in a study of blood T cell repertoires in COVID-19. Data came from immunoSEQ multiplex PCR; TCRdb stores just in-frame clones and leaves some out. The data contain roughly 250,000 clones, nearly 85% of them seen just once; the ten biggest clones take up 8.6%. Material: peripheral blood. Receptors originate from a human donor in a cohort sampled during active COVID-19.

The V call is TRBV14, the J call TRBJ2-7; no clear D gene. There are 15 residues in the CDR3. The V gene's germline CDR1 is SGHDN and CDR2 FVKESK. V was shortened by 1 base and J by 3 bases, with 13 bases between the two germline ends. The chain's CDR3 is CASSQGWAPLYEQYF. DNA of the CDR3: TGTGCCAGCAGCCAAGGGTGGGCCCCTCTCTACGAGCAGTACTTC.

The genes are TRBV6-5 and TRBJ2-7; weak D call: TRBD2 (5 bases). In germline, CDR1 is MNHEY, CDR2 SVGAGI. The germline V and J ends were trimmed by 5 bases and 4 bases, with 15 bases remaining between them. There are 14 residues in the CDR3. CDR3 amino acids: CASSPRWRAYEQYF. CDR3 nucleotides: TGTGCCAGCAGTCCTAGGTGGCGGGCTTACGAGCAGTACTTC.

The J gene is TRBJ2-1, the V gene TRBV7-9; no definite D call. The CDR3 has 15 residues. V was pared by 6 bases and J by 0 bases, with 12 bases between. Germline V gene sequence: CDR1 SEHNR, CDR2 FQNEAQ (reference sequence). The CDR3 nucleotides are TGTGCCAGCAGATTCACACAAAGCTCCTACAATGAGCAGTTCTTC. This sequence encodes CASRFTQSSYNEQFF.

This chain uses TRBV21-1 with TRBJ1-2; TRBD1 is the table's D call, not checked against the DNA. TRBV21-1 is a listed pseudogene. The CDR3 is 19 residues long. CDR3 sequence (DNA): TGTGCCAGCAGCAAAGAGACTCGGGACAGGGAAAGACTCAACTATGGCTACACCTTC. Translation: CASSKETRDRERLNYGYTF.

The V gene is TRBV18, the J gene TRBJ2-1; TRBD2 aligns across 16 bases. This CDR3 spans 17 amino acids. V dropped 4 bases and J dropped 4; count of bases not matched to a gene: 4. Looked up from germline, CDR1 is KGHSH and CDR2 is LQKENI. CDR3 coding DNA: TGTGCCAGCTCACGGACGGGACTAGCGGGGGGGTACAATGAGCAGTTCTTC. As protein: CASSRTGLAGGYNEQFF. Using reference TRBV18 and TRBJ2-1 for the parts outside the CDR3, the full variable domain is NAGVMQNPRHLVRRRGQEARLRCSPMKGHSHVYWYRQLPEEGLKFMVYLQKENIIDESGMPKERFSAEFPKEGPSILRIQQVVRGDSAAYFCASSRTGLAGGYNEQFFGPGTRLTVL.

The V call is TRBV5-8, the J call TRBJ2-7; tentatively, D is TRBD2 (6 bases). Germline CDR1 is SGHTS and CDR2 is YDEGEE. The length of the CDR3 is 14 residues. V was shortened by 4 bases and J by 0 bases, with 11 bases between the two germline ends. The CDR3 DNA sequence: TGTGCCAGCAGCCTAGGGAGGAGCTCCTACGAGCAGTACTTC. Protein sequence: CASSLGRSSYEQYF.

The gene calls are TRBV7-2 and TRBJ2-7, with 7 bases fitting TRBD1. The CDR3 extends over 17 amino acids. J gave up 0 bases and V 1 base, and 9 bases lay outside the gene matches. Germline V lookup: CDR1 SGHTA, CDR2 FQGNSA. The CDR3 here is CASSLGQGQRRSYEQYF. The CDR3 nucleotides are TGTGCCAGCAGCTTAGGGCAGGGACAGCGCCGCTCCTACGAGCAGTACTTC.

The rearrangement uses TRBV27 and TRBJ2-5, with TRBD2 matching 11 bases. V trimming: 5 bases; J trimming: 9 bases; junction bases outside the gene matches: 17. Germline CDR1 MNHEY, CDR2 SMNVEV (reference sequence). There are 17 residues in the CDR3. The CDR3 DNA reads TGTGCCAGCAGTACCTCCCGCCGACTAGCGGGAAAGTCTTCCCAGTACTTC. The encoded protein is CASSTSRRLAGKSSQYF.

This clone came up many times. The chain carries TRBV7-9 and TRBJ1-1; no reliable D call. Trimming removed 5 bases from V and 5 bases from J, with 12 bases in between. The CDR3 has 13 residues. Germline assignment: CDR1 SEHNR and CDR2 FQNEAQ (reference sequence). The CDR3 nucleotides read TGTGCCAGCAGCAAGATCCCCGGGACTGAAGCTTTCTTT. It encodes CASSKIPGTEAFF.

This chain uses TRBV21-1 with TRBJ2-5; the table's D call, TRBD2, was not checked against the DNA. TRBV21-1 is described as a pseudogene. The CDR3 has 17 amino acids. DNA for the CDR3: TGTGCCAGCAGCAGGCTAACTAGCGGGAGGGCATGTGAGACCCAGTACTTC. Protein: CASSRLTSGRACETQYF.

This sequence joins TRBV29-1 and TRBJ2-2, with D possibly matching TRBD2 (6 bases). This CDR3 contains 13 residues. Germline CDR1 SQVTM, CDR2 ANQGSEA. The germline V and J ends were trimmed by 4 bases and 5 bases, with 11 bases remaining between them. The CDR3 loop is CSVAQGGTGELFF. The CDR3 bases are TGCAGCGTTGCGCAGGGAGGTACCGGGGAGCTGTTTTTT.

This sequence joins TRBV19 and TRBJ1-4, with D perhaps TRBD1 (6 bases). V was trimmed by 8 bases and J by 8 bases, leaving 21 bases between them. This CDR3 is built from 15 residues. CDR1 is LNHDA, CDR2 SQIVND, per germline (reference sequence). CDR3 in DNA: TGTGCCAGTCAAGAGATGGCGGGGGCGAGCGAAAAACTGTTTTTT. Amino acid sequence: CASQEMAGASEKLFF.

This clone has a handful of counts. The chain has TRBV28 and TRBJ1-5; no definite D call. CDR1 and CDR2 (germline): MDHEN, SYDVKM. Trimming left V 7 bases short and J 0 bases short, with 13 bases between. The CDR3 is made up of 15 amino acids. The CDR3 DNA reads TGTGCCAGCACCCCCGGGGATTATAGCAATCAGCCCCAGCATTTT. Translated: CASTPGDYSNQPQHF.